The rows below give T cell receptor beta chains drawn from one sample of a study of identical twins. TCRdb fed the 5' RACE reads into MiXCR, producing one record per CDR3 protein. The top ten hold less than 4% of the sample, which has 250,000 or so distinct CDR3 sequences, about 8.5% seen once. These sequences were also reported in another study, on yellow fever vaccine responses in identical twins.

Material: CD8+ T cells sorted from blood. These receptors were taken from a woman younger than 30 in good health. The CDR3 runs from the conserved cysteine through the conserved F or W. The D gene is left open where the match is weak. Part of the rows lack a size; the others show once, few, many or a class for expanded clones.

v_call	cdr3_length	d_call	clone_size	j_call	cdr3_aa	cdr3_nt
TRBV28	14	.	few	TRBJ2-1	CASSFPPFVYEQFF	TGTGCCAGCAGTTTTCCGCCATTCGTCTATGAGCAGTTCTTC
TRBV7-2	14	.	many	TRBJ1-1	CASSSSGGNTEAFF	TGTGCCAGCAGCTCCTCGGGGGGGAACACTGAAGCTTTCTTT
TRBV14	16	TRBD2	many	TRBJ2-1	CASSQRLAQLTNEQFF	TGTGCCAGCAGCCAAAGACTAGCGCAATTGACCAATGAGCAGTTCTTC
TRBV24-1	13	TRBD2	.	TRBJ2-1	CATSDFRGGEQFF	TGTGCCACCAGTGATTTTCGGGGGGGTGAGCAGTTCTTC
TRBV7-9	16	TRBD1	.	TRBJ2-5	CASSLSRTGDTETQYF	TGTGCCAGCAGCCTATCAAGGACAGGGGATACAGAGACCCAGTACTTC
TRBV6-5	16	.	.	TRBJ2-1	CASSYSPRERYNEQFF	TGTGCCAGCAGTTACTCTCCCCGAGAGCGGTACAATGAGCAGTTCTTC
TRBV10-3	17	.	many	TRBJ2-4	CAISESEEKGGKNIQYF	TGTGCCATCAGTGAGTCGGAGGAAAAGGGTGGCAAAAACATTCAGTACTTC
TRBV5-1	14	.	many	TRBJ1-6	CASSLEVGISPLHF	TGCGCCAGCAGCTTGGAAGTAGGTATTTCACCCCTCCACTTT
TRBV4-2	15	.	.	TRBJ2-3	CASSPRPGIRDTQYF	TGTGCCAGCAGCCCTCGACCGGGGATCCGGGATACGCAGTATTTT
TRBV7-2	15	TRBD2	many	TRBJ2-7	CASIDALAGGNEQYF	TGTGCCAGCATAGATGCCCTAGCGGGAGGCAACGAGCAGTACTTC
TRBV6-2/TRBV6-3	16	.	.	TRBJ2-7	CASSYSKAAQTYEQYF	TGTGCCAGCAGTTACTCGAAGGCAGCCCAAACCTACGAGCAGTACTTC
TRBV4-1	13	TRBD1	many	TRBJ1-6	CASSYTGGSPLHF	TGCGCCAGCAGTTACACAGGGGGGTCACCCCTCCACTTT
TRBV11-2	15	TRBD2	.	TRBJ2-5	CASRLAGGGGETQYF	TGTGCCAGCAGGTTAGCTGGCGGGGGGGGAGAGACCCAGTACTTC
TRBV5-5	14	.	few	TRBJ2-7	CASSLDSNVYEQYF	TGTGCCAGCAGCCTGGACAGCAATGTCTACGAGCAGTACTTC
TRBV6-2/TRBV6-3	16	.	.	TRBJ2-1	CASRPIVAASYNEQFF	TGTGCCAGCAGGCCCATAGTCGCGGCAAGCTACAATGAGCAGTTCTTC
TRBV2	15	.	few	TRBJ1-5	CASSEGAYSNQPQHF	TGTGCCAGCAGTGAGGGGGCTTATAGCAATCAGCCCCAGCATTTT
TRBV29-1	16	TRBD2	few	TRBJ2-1	CSVESLGTSAYNEQFF	TGCAGCGTCGAATCTCTGGGGACTAGCGCCTACAATGAGCAGTTCTTC
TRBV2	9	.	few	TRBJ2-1	CGHAGEQFF	TGTGGACACGCGGGTGAGCAGTTCTTC
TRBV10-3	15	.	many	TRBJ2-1	CAIRGERWGTNEQFF	TGTGCCATCAGGGGGGAGCGGTGGGGCACCAATGAGCAGTTCTTC
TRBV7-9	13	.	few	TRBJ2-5	CASSPKMGQTQYF	TGTGCCAGCAGCCCTAAGATGGGACAAACCCAGTACTTC
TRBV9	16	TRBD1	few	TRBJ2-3	CASSAATGGRTDTQYF	TGTGCCAGCAGCGCCGCGACAGGGGGGAGGACAGATACGCAGTATTTT
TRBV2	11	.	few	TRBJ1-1	CASIPAQGAFF	TGTGCCAGCATCCCCGCTCAGGGAGCTTTCTTT
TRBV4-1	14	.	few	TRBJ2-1	CASSQGGDPVEQFF	TGCGCCAGCAGCCAAGGCGGGGACCCTGTGGAGCAGTTCTTC
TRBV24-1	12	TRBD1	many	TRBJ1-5	CATSDLGQEVHF	TGTGCCACCAGTGATCTGGGACAGGAGGTCCATTTT
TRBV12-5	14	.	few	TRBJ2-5	CASAALGLQETQYF	TGTGCTAGTGCCGCCTTGGGGCTACAAGAGACCCAGTACTTC
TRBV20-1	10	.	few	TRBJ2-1	CSANGGEQFF	TGCAGTGCTAACGGGGGTGAGCAGTTCTTC
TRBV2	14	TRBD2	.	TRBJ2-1	CASSQRGNYNEQFF	TGTGCCAGCAGTCAGCGGGGTAACTACAATGAGCAGTTCTTC
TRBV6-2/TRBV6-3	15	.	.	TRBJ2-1	CASSYPGFSYNEQFF	TGTGCCAGCAGTTACCCGGGATTCTCCTACAATGAGCAGTTCTTC
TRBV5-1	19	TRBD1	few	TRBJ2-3	CASSLAQHLRDRDTDTQYF	TGCGCCAGCAGCTTGGCCCAACACCTCCGGGACAGGGACACAGATACGCAGTATTTT
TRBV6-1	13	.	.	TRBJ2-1	CASSPWGNNEQFF	TGTGCCAGCAGCCCATGGGGGAACAATGAGCAGTTCTTC
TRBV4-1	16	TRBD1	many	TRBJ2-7	CASSQVERTGFYEQYF	TGCGCCAGCAGCCAGGTAGAGAGGACAGGATTCTACGAGCAGTACTTC
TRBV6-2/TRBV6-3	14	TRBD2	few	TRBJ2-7	CASSFSPGGYEQYF	TGTGCCAGCAGTTTCTCCCCGGGGGGCTACGAGCAGTACTTC
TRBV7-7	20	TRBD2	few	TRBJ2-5	CASSLAGPSGSALAQETQYF	TGTGCTAGCAGCTTAGCCGGGCCTAGCGGGTCTGCCCTGGCACAAGAGACCCAGTACTTC
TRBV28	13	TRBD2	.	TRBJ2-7	CASRPRLAYEQYF	TGTGCCAGCAGGCCCAGACTAGCTTACGAGCAGTACTTC
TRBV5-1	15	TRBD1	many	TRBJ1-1	CASTPKTGGMAEAFF	TGCGCCAGCACCCCGAAAACAGGGGGCATGGCTGAAGCTTTCTTT
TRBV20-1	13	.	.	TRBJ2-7	CSARSDPHYEQYF	TGCAGTGCTAGGTCGGACCCACACTACGAGCAGTACTTC
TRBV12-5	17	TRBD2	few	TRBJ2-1	CASGFGSQGLAGVEQFF	TGTGCTAGTGGTTTTGGATCCCAAGGACTAGCGGGAGTAGAGCAGTTCTTC
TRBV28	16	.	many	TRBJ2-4	CASSRPRDGSKNIQYF	TGTGCCAGCAGTAGGCCCAGGGATGGATCCAAAAACATTCAGTACTTC
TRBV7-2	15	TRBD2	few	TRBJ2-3	CASSLAGGITDTQYF	TGTGCCAGCAGCTTAGCGGGAGGGATCACAGATACGCAGTATTTT
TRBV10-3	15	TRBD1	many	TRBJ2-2	CAIGQGASSTGELFF	TGTGCCATAGGACAGGGGGCATCTTCCACCGGGGAGCTGTTTTTT
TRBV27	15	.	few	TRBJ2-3	CASSLLGTSTDTQYF	TGTGCCAGCAGTTTACTCGGGACTAGCACAGATACGCAGTATTTT
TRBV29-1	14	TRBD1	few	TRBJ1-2	CSVERQGANYGYTF	TGCAGCGTTGAAAGACAGGGAGCTAACTATGGCTACACCTTC